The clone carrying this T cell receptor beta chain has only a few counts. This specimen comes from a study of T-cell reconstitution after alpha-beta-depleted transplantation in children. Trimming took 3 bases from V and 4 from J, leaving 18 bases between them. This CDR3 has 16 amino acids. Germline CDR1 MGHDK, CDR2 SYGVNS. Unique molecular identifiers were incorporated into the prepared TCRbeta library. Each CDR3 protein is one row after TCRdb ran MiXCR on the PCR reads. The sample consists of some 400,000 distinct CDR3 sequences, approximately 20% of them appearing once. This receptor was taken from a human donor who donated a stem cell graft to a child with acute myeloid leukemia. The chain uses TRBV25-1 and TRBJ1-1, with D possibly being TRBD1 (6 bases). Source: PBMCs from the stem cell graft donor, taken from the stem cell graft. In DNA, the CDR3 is TGTGCCAGCAGTGACTCATTCGGGGGGCTGGTCACTGAAGCTTTCTTT. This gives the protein CASSDSFGGLVTEAFF.